This T cell receptor (beta chain) was profiled in a study of blood T cell repertoires in COVID-19. Looking at the study overall: T cells, B-cell-depleted T cells, or PBMCs provided the cDNA or gDNA that served as material.

As processed by the authors: Estimation of nucleated cell counts was performed using reference gene primer amplification. The assay was immunoSEQ multiplex PCR, and TCRdb's table has in-frame clones only and misses some. Clone size and the V and J calls come from that table; the DNA yielded D and trimming. The sample records under 130,000 clones, about 91% being singletons. This CDR3 is 15 amino acids long. CDR1 is SNHLY, CDR2 FYNNEI, per germline. The V gene end was trimmed by 4 bases and the J gene end by 8 bases; junction bases not matched to a gene: 9. The clonotype was recovered from a human donor in a cohort sampled during active COVID-19. The rearrangement links TRBV2 to TRBJ2-1; 9 nucleotides align to TRBD2. The specimen sequenced was peripheral blood. CDR3: CASSVLRGGQYEQFF. The DNA for the CDR3 is TGTGCCAGCAGTGTTCTGCGGGGGGGCCAATATGAGCAGTTCTTC.